This T cell receptor (beta chain) was recovered during a study of Ad26.COV2.S vaccination and SARS-CoV-2 variants. Study background: The vaccine Ad26.COV2.S was put into the muscle once, or twice with 56 days between. Study-wide points: TCR breadth and depth estimates may have understated total T cell responses. Vaccine and placebo recipients had similar non-spike TCR breadth.

Method: immunoSEQ multiplex PCR; TCRdb's copy keeps in-frame clones and lacks some. The sample includes over 200,000 clones, 88% of them seen just once. As regards this clone: Its antigen remains unidentified.

Germline CDR1 is SQVTM and CDR2 is ANQGSEA. This CDR3 has 12 residues. After removal of 7 bases from V and 5 bases from J, the junction contained 5 bases not matched to a gene. The treatment denotes: over 15 received Ad26.COV2.S at low or high dose, single or two shots; 5 received placebo; per-sample allocation not given. The samples were gathered on day 63 after the first injection of vaccine or placebo. The study used a vaccine consisting of an Ad26 vector that expressed Wuhan-strain SARS-CoV-2 spike. The genes are TRBV29-1 and TRBJ2-5; 9 bases are a match to TRBD1. The sequencing here drew on peripheral blood, taken in a trial of Ad26.COV2.S vaccine versus placebo. This receptor was taken from a person aged 18-65 years who received the Ad26.COV2.S COVID-19 vaccine or a placebo. The CDR3 here is CSATGGAETQYF. CDR3 DNA: TGCAGCGCCACAGGGGGCGCCGAGACCCAGTACTTC.